The present entry profiles one TCR beta chain with its context. Its specificity is not known. This entry comes from a study of Ad26.COV2.S vaccination and SARS-CoV-2 variants. Study-wide background: Doses of Ad26.COV2.S were injected into muscle once or twice, 56 days apart. The study, taken as a whole, reports: Those who received the vaccine showed greater spike-specific TCR breadth than those given placebo.

Treatment: about 20 received Ad26.COV2.S at low or high dose, single or two shots; about 5 received placebo; per-sample allocation not given. Specimen acquisition occurred on day 63 following the initial vaccine or placebo injection. Boston hosted the donor, who was an adult aged 18-55 years. Clones were sequenced by immunoSEQ multiplex PCR, and TCRdb holds only the in-frame ones, with some missing. The sample shows about 390,000 clones, about 90% of them seen only once. Per the germline V gene, CDR1 is KGHSH and CDR2 is LQKENI. The CDR3 extends over 19 amino acids. Trimming stripped 5 bases from V and 0 bases from J, with 23 bases between.

Sequenced here: peripheral blood, sampled in a trial of Ad26.COV2.S vaccine versus placebo. This rearrangement joins TRBV18 to TRBJ1-5; D possibly corresponds to TRBD1 (5 bases). The sequence came from a person aged 18-65 years who received the Ad26.COV2.S COVID-19 vaccine or a placebo. CDR3 loop: CASSATLGDVGYSNQPQHF. The CDR3 bases are TGTGCCAGCTCAGCCACACTGGGGGACGTGGGCTATAGCAATCAGCCCCAGCATTTT.